The clone carrying this TCR beta chain occurred a few times. Investigators prepared the TCR beta libraries by applying iRepertoire HTBI primers and Arm-PCR of CDR3 regions. Each CDR3 protein is one row after TCRdb ran MiXCR on the multiplex PCR reads. The repertoire holds 440,000 or so distinct CDR3 sequences, with around 17% as singletons. Time point in this sample: newly diagnosed GD, antithyroid drugs for less than 3 months. With RNA extracted from PBMCs as input, the TCR library was made. These data come from a study of regulatory T cells in long-lasting Graves disease. The CDR3 is 17 residues long. Trimming shortened V by 3 bases and J by 0 bases, and 17 bases separated the two germline ends. Germline CDR1 reads LGHNT; CDR2 reads FRNRAP. This sample also appeared in a second study, on T cells in Graves' hyperthyroidism and ophthalmopathy.

The receptor comes from a woman under 40 with Graves disease. The source was peripheral blood mononuclear cells (PBMCs), collected at new diagnosis, from a patient treated with antithyroid drugs. The gene calls are TRBV12-5 and TRBJ2-5; D could derive from TRBD1 or TRBD2 (5 bases each). CDR3 residues: CASGFFSTGAHQETQYF. DNA of the CDR3: TGTGCTAGTGGTTTCTTCTCTACCGGGGCCCACCAAGAGACCCAGTACTTC.